One sample yielded the 17 T cell receptor beta chains listed below, sequenced in a study of T cells in Graves' hyperthyroidism and ophthalmopathy. The source material, RNA transcripts, was used to amplify TCR beta CDR3 regions. The HTBI primer set drove a first-round RT-PCR of the TCR CDR3. TCRdb passed the multiplex PCR reads through MiXCR, listing each CDR3 protein once. Of some 700,000 distinct CDR3 sequences listed, roughly 17% are singletons. The sample was blood. The receptors stem from a man in his forties or fifties with Graves' hyperthyroidism.

Comments on this clonotype: Relative to the germline gene, one junction end is altered; a read error may explain this. CDR3: CAGSLGRVYEQYF. CDR3 in DNA: TGTGCCGGCAGTTTAGGCAGGGTCTACGAGCAGTACTTC. The rearrangement uses TRBV12-3 or TRBV12-4 and TRBJ2-7; TRBD1 might be the D (5 bases). The CDR3 totals 13 residues.

This rearrangement joins TRBV29-1 to TRBJ2-1; D tentatively fits TRBD1 or TRBD2 (6 bases each). V lost 6 bases, J lost 7 bases, and 25 bases lay in between. The germline CDR1 and CDR2 sequences are SQVTM and ANQGSEA. This CDR3 region has 16 residues. CDR3 bases: TGCAGCGTGAGCGCCGACTGGGGGGCTAGATATAATGAGCAGTTCTTC. It encodes CSVSADWGARYNEQFF.

The sample holds many counts of this clonotype. The chain links TRBV30 to TRBJ1-1; D is uncertain. Germline loops: CDR1 GTSNPN, CDR2 SVGIG (reference sequence). The CDR3 is 15 residues long. Trimming left V 0 bases short and J 3 bases short, with 14 bases between. CDR3 sequence reads: CAWSVDLLLDTEAFF. In nucleotides, the CDR3 is TGTGCCTGGAGTGTAGACCTTCTCTTGGACACTGAAGCTTTCTTT.

This clonotype turned up a few times. This chain uses TRBV6-1 with TRBJ2-1; tentatively, D is TRBD1 (6 bases). The CDR3 consists of 12 residues. Looked up from germline, CDR1 is MNHNS and CDR2 is SASEGT. Trimming cost V 8 bases and J 8 bases, with 13 bases left between them. The CDR3 loop is CASRSRGYEQFF. The CDR3 coding sequence is TGTGCCAGCCGAAGCAGGGGATATGAGCAGTTCTTC.

This clonotype was counted ten times or more. The genes are TRBV28 and TRBJ1-1, with TRBD1 identical over 11 bases. The CDR3 contains 17 residues. Germline V lookup: CDR1 MDHEN, CDR2 SYDVKM. V shed 5 bases, J shed 2 bases, and the junction held 10 bases outside the gene matches. This CDR3 is CASSAWTGGSSNTEAFF. The CDR3 DNA is TGTGCCAGCAGTGCATGGACAGGGGGCTCAAGTAACACTGAAGCTTTCTTT.

Note on this clonotype: A much larger clonotype is one base distant, so this may be a read error. The chain couples TRBV6-1 to TRBJ2-1; 8 bases match TRBD2. The CDR3 has 14 amino acids. Trimming removed 8 bases from V and 10 bases from J; junction bases left unmatched: 13. Germline-derived CDR1 and CDR2 are MNHNS and SASEGT. CDR3 in amino acids: CASGTERELQEQFF. The CDR3 DNA sequence: TGTGCCAGCGGAACCGAGCGGGAGTTGCAGGAGCAGTTCTTC.

The table lists this clonotype with many counts. V gene TRBV2 combines with J gene TRBJ2-7, with 10 nucleotides matching TRBD2. Trimming removed 4 bases from V and 2 bases from J; junction bases left unmatched: 5. The CDR3 length is 15 residues. CDR1 and CDR2 (germline): SNHLY, FYNNEI. Here the CDR3 DNA reads TGTGCCAGCAGTGCCTTGGGACTAGCGACCTACGAGCAGTACTTC. Protein: CASSALGLATYEQYF.

Ten or more counts support this clonotype. This chain links TRBV12-5 with TRBJ2-3; the match to TRBD1 covers 8 bases. This CDR3 is 16 amino acids long. Germline V gene sequence: CDR1 LGHNT, CDR2 FRNRAP. V lost 5 bases to trimming and J lost 1 base; unmatched junction nucleotides: 8. The CDR3 coding sequence is TGTGCTAGTGGTCTCGGACAGGGCGGGGGCACAGATACGCAGTATTTT. As protein: CASGLGQGGGTDTQYF.

Ten or more counts support this clonotype. The J gene is TRBJ1-5, the V gene TRBV20-1, with D perhaps TRBD1 (6 bases). From germline, CDR1 is DFQATT and CDR2 SNEGSKA (reference sequence). Deletions cut 4 bases from V and 2 bases from J, with 15 bases between. CDR3 length: 15 amino acids. CDR3 region: CSAKEGGTGNQPQHF. The CDR3 DNA sequence: TGCAGTGCTAAGGAAGGGGGAACGGGCAATCAGCCCCAGCATTTT.

This clonotype occurred many times. This chain uses TRBV7-3 with TRBJ2-3; 9 bases line up with TRBD2. Germline V gene data show CDR1 as SGHTA and CDR2 as FQGTGA. CDR3 size: 15 residues. J was trimmed by 7 bases and V by 2 bases; bases with no gene match: 7. CDR3 DNA sequence: TGTGCCAGCAGCTTACTAGCGGGGAGTGGATATACGCAGTATTTT. Translated: CASSLLAGSGYTQYF.

This clonotype was found many times. The chain couples TRBV12-3 or TRBV12-4 to TRBJ2-2; either TRBD1 or TRBD2 may fit D (5 bases each). Trimming removed 6 bases at V and 6 bases at J, with 17 bases between. The CDR3 totals 15 residues. The CDR3 DNA sequence: TGTGCCAGCAGCACCGGGACCGTCGAGGCCGGGGAGCTGTTTTTT. Amino acid sequence: CASSTGTVEAGELFF.

This clonotype occurred many times. The chain combines TRBV28 with TRBJ1-6; possibly TRBD1 for D (5 bases). CDR3 length equals 15 residues. Germline lookup yields CDR1 MDHEN and CDR2 SYDVKM. V shed 5 bases and J shed 7 bases, with 15 bases lying between them. The CDR3 nucleotides are TGTGCCAGCAGTAACGCGGGCAGGGCGAATTCACCCCTCCACTTT. It yields the protein CASSNAGRANSPLHF.

The rearrangement joins TRBV29-1 to TRBJ2-3, with 9 bases matching TRBD2. The junction had 23 bases not matched to a gene; V was cut back by 3 bases and J by 1 base. Germline values: CDR1 SQVTM, CDR2 ANQGSEA. CDR3 length: 21 amino acids. The CDR3 nucleotides are TGCAGCGTTGATTGGGGGGCGGGAGGGCCCTCCCTTTCGGGTGGCACAGATACGCAGTATTTT. The encoded protein is CSVDWGAGGPSLSGGTDTQYF.

The sample holds many counts of this clonotype. CDR3 DNA: TGTGCCAGCAGTGCCTCGCGGAGAGGGATGCCAGAGACCCAGTACTTC. It is translated as CASSASRRGMPETQYF. This chain links TRBV28 with TRBJ2-5; weak D call: TRBD2 (5 bases). The V gene's germline CDR1 is MDHEN and CDR2 SYDVKM. V lost 5 bases and J 4 bases, leaving 20 bases between the germline ends. CDR3 length: 16 amino acids.

This clonotype was recorded at least ten times. CDR3 loop: CASIIGDRPNTEAFF. In DNA form, the CDR3 reads TGTGCCAGCATTATCGGTGACAGGCCGAACACTGAAGCTTTCTTT. This sequence joins TRBV11-2 and TRBJ1-1; D might be TRBD1 (6 bases). The CDR3 contains 15 residues. From germline, CDR1 is SGHAT and CDR2 FQNNGV. Trimming left V 7 bases short and J 1 base short, with 16 bases between.

The rearrangement links TRBV7-8 to TRBJ2-3, with TRBD2 matching 9 bases. The germline V gene encodes CDR1 SGHVS and CDR2 FQNEAQ. The junction had 10 bases not matched to a gene; V was cut back by 5 bases and J by 7 bases. The CDR3 length is 15 residues. The CDR3 DNA reads TGTGCCAGCAGCCCCCCCAGGCGGGAGGGGAATACGCAGTATTTT. This sequence encodes CASSPPRREGNTQYF.

In DNA, the CDR3 is TGTGCCACCAGTGATTTGAGACCTAGCGGGAGAGGAAGGACCACGCAGTATTTT. This translates into CATSDLRPSGRGRTTQYF. V usage is TRBV24-1 and J usage is TRBJ2-3; 10 nucleotides agree with TRBD2. J lost 9 bases, V lost 0 bases, and 14 bases had no gene match. The CDR3 is made up of 18 amino acids. Germline-derived CDR1 and CDR2 are KGHDR and SFDVKD.